Listed below are T cell receptor beta chains from one sample, sequenced in a study of radiotherapy plus CTLA-4 blockade in lung cancer. The protocol was immunoSEQ multiplex PCR, while the TCRdb copy is restricted to in-frame clones and leaves out a portion. Of approximately 97,000 clones listed, about 80% are singletons. This specimen was peripheral blood, taken from a patient treated with radiotherapy plus ipilimumab. These receptor sequences come from a human donor with non-small cell lung cancer who had stable disease on radiotherapy plus ipilimumab. Both conserved end residues are part of each CDR3. Each record gives: V gene, clone size, CDR3 length, J gene, D gene, CDR3 protein, CDR3 DNA. A D gene is named only where the DNA matches it firmly. Clone size appears in some rows only: once, few, many, or a class for an expanded clone.

V gene: TRBV29-1
clone size: .
CDR3 length: 13
J gene: TRBJ1-1
D gene: .
CDR3 protein: CSVGQKRGTEAFF
CDR3 DNA: TGCAGCGTTGGACAGAAAAGGGGCACTGAAGCTTTCTTT

V gene: TRBV5-1
clone size: few
CDR3 length: 16
J gene: TRBJ2-2
D gene: TRBD2
CDR3 protein: CASSLELAANTGELFF
CDR3 DNA: TGCGCCAGCAGCTTGGAGCTAGCGGCGAACACCGGGGAGCTGTTTTTT

V gene: TRBV28
clone size: few
CDR3 length: 16
J gene: TRBJ1-4
D gene: .
CDR3 protein: CASTLGEGRLNEKLFF
CDR3 DNA: TGTGCCAGCACCCTGGGGGAAGGGAGACTTAATGAAAAACTGTTTTTT

V gene: TRBV5-1
clone size: .
CDR3 length: 17
J gene: TRBJ1-2
D gene: .
CDR3 protein: CASSLGSAGGRNYGYTF
CDR3 DNA: TGCGCCAGCAGCTTGGGGTCGGCCGGGGGCCGGAACTATGGCTACACCTTC

V gene: TRBV6-1
clone size: .
CDR3 length: 18
J gene: TRBJ2-2
D gene: TRBD2
CDR3 protein: CASSGESWTSANTGELFF
CDR3 DNA: TGTGCCAGCAGTGGCGAATCGTGGACTAGTGCGAACACCGGGGAGCTGTTTTTT

V gene: TRBV6-5
clone size: .
CDR3 length: 13
J gene: TRBJ1-5
D gene: .
CDR3 protein: CASNRRVSTPQHF
CDR3 DNA: TGTGCCAGCAACCGGAGGGTATCAACGCCCCAGCATTTT

V gene: TRBV28
clone size: .
CDR3 length: 14
J gene: TRBJ2-7
D gene: TRBD1
CDR3 protein: CASSSLYRGREQYF
CDR3 DNA: TGTGCCAGCAGTTCGTTATACAGGGGGAGGGAGCAGTACTTC

V gene: TRBV5-1
clone size: .
CDR3 length: 20
J gene: TRBJ2-2
D gene: TRBD1
CDR3 protein: CASSLPKRTGGPLATGELFF
CDR3 DNA: TGCGCCAGCAGCTTGCCGAAACGGACAGGGGGCCCCCTAGCCACCGGGGAGCTGTTTTTT

V gene: TRBV7-9
clone size: .
CDR3 length: 12
J gene: TRBJ1-2
D gene: .
CDR3 protein: CASSLENYGYTF
CDR3 DNA: TGTGCCAGCAGCTTAGAAAACTATGGCTACACCTTC

V gene: TRBV5-1
clone size: .
CDR3 length: 16
J gene: TRBJ1-2
D gene: TRBD1
CDR3 protein: CASSLVTGGAAYGYTF
CDR3 DNA: TGCGCCAGCAGCTTAGTAACAGGGGGCGCAGCCTATGGCTACACCTTC

V gene: TRBV27
clone size: .
CDR3 length: 13
J gene: TRBJ2-6
D gene: TRBD1
CDR3 protein: CASSRGGANVLTF
CDR3 DNA: TGTGCCAGCAGTAGAGGGGGCGCCAACGTCCTGACTTTC

V gene: TRBV28
clone size: .
CDR3 length: 17
J gene: TRBJ2-3
D gene: TRBD1
CDR3 protein: CASSTQGQGARRDTQYF
CDR3 DNA: TGTGCCAGCAGCACCCAGGGACAGGGGGCGAGAAGAGATACGCAGTATTTT

V gene: TRBV27
clone size: .
CDR3 length: 18
J gene: TRBJ1-3
D gene: TRBD1
CDR3 protein: CASSLTGGGGLSGNTIYF
CDR3 DNA: TGTGCCAGCAGTCTCACAGGGGGCGGTGGGCTCTCTGGAAACACCATATATTTT